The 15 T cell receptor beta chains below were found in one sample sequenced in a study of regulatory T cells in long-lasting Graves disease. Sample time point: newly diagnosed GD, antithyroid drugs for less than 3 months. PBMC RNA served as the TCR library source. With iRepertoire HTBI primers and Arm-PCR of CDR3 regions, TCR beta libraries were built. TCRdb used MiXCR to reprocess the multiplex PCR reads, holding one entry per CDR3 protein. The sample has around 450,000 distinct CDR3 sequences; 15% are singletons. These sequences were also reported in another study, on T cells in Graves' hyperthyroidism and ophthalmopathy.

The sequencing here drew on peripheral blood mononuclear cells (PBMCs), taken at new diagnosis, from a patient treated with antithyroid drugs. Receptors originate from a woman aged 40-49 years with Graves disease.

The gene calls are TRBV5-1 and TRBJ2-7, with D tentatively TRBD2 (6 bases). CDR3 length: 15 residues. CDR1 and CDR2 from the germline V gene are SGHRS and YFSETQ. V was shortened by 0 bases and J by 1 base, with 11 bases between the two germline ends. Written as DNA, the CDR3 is TGCGCCAGCAGCTTGGACAGCGGGCCTTCCTACGAGCAGTACTTC. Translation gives CASSLDSGPSYEQYF.

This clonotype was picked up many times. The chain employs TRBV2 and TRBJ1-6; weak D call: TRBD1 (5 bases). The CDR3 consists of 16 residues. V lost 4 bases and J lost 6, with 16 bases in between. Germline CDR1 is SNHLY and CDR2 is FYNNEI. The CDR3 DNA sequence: TGTGCCAGCAGTGCCACCGGGACCCTAATTAATTCACCCCTCCACTTT. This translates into CASSATGTLINSPLHF.

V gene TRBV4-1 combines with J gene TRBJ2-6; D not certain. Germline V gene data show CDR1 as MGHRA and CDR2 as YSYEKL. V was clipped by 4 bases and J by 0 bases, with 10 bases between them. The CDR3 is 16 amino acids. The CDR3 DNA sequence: TGCGCCAGCAGCCCCCGGAGTATCTCTGGGGCCAACGTCCTGACTTTC. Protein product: CASSPRSISGANVLTF.

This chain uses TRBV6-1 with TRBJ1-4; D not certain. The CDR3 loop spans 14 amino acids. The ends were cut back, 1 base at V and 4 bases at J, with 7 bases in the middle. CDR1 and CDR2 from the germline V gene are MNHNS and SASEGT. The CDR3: CASSEDSYNEKLFF. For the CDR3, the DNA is TGTGCCAGCAGTGAAGATAGCTATAATGAAAAACTGTTTTTT.

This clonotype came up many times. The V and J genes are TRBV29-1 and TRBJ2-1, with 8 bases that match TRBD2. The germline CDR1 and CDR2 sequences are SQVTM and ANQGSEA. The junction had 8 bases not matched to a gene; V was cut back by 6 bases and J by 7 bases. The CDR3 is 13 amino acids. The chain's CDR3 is CSVPREGSNEQFF. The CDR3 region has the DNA TGCAGCGTCCCCCGGGAGGGTTCAAATGAGCAGTTCTTC.

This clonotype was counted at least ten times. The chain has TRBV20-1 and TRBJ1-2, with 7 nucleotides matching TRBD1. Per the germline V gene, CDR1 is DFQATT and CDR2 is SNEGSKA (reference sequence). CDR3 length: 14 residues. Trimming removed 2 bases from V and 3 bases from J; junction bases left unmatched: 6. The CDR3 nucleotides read TGCAGTGCTAGACTTAACAGGGGCTACTATGGCTACACCTTC. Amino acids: CSARLNRGYYGYTF.

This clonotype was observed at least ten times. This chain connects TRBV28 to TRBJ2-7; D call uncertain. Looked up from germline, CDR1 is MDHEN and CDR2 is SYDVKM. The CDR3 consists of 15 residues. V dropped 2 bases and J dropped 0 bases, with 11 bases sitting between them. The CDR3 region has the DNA TGTGCCAGCAGTTTAGGGGTTCGCGTCTCCTACGAGCAGTACTTC. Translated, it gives CASSLGVRVSYEQYF.

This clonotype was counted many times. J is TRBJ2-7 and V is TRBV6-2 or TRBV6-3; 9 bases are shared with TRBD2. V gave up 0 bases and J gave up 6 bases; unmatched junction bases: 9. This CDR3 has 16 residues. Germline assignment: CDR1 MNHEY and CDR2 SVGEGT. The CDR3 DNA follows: TGTGCCAGCAGTTACTCTAGCGGGAGCGTCCCTCTCGAGCAGTACTTC. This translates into CASSYSSGSVPLEQYF.

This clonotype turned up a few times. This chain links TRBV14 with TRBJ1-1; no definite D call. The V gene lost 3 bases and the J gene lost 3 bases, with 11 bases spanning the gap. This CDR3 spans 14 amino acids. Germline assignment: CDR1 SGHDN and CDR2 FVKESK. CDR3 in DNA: TGTGCCAGCAGCCATGGGGTCGCGGACACTGAAGCTTTCTTT. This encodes CASSHGVADTEAFF. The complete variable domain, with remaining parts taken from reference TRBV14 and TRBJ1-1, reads EAGVTQFPSHSVIEKGQTVTLRCDPISGHDNLYWYRRVMGKEIKFLLHFVKESKQDESGMPNNRFLAERTGGTYSTLKVQPAELEDSGVYFCASSHGVADTEAFFGQGTRLTVV.

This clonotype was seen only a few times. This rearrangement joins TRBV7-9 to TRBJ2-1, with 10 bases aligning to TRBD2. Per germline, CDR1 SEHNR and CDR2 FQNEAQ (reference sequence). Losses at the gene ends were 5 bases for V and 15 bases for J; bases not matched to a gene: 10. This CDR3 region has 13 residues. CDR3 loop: CASSVSGRASRFF. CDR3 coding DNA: TGTGCCAGCAGCGTAAGCGGGAGGGCCTCACGGTTCTTC.

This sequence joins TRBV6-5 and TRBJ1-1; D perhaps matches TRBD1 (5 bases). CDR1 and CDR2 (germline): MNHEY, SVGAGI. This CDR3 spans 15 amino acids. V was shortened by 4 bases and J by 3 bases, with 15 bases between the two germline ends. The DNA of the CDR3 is TGTGCCAGCAGTTTCTTGCGTGTGGGGGACACTGAAGCTTTCTTT. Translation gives CASSFLRVGDTEAFF.

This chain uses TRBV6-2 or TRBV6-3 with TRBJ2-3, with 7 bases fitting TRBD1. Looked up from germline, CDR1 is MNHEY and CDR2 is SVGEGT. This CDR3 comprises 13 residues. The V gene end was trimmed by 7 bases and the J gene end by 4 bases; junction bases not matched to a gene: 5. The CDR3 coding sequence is TGTGCCAGCAATACACAGGGGCCAGATACGCAGTATTTT. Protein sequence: CASNTQGPDTQYF.

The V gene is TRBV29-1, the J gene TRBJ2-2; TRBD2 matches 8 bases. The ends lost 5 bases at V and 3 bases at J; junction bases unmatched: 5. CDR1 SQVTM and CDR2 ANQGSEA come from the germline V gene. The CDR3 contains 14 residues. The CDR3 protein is CSVLSAGDTGELFF. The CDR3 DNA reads TGCAGCGTTCTTTCAGCGGGGGACACCGGGGAGCTGTTTTTT.

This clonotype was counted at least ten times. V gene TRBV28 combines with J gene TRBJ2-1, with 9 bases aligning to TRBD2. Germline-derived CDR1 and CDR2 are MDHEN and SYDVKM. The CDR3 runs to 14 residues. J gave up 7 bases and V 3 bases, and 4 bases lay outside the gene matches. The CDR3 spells CASSFLTSGNEQFF. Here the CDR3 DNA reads TGTGCCAGCAGTTTCCTGACTAGCGGAAATGAGCAGTTCTTC.

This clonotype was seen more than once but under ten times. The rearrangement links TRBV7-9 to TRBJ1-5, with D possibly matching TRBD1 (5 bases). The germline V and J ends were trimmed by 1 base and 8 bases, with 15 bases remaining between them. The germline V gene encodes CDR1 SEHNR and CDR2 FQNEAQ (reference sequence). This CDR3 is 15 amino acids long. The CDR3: CASSLDGLRGEPQHF. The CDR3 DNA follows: TGTGCCAGCAGCTTAGACGGTCTCCGGGGGGAGCCCCAGCATTTT. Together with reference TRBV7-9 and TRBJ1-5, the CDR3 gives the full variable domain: DTGVSQNPRHKITKRGQNVTFRCDPISEHNRLYWYRQTLGQGPEFLTYFQNEAQLEKSRLLSDRFSAERPKGSFSTLEIQRTEQGDSAMYLCASSLDGLRGEPQHFGDGTRLSIL.